The 26 T cell receptor beta chains below were found in one sample sequenced in a study of somatic mutations in cytotoxic T cells in rheumatoid arthritis (dated 2017 in TCRdb). The protocol used for the library was the immunoSEQ multiplex PCR assay. TCRdb mirrors the immuneACCESS table, restricted to in-frame sequences. Some clones are absent from its copies; in checked studies, under half trace to an unresolved V gene, and the reason for the others is unknown. Counted in this sample were almost 9,000 clones; roughly three quarters of them appeared once. Jointly, the top ten make up roughly 4.9% of the sample. The specimen was CD8+ T cells sorted from blood. Every receptor here comes from an adult with rheumatoid arthritis.

The chain couples TRBV30 to TRBJ2-3, with 7 bases matching TRBD2. Per germline, CDR1 GTSNPN and CDR2 SVGIG (reference sequence). J gave up 6 bases and V 5 bases, and 8 bases lay outside the gene matches. This CDR3 contains 13 residues. CDR3 nucleotide sequence: TGTGCCTGGGGACTAGGGGAACCGGATACGCAGTATTTT. This sequence encodes CAWGLGEPDTQYF.

V usage is TRBV28 and J usage is TRBJ2-5; TRBD1 agrees at 9 bases. CDR3 length equals 16 residues. Germline-derived CDR1 and CDR2 are MDHEN and SYDVKM. Trimming removed 2 bases from V and 3 bases from J; junction bases left unmatched: 7. CDR3: CASSLKSWTGEETQYF. In nucleotides, the CDR3 is TGTGCCAGCAGTTTAAAGTCTTGGACAGGGGAAGAGACCCAGTACTTC.

The gene calls are TRBV5-1 and TRBJ2-2, with TRBD2 matching over 11 bases. The CDR3 totals 16 residues. V lost 0 bases to trimming and J lost 9 bases; unmatched junction nucleotides: 7. Germline CDR1 and CDR2: SGHRS and YFSETQ. CDR3 DNA: TGCGCCAGCAGCTTGGAGGGACTAGCGGCGTCGAGGGAGCTGTTTTTT. Amino acid sequence: CASSLEGLAASRELFF. Supplemented by reference TRBV5-1 and TRBJ2-2, the full variable domain reads KAGVTQTPRYLIKTRGQQVTLSCSPISGHRSVSWYQQTPGQGLQFLFEYFSETQRNKGNFPGRFSGRQFSNSRSEMNVSTLELGDSALYLCASSLEGLAASRELFFGEGSRLTVL.

This chain joins TRBV28 and TRBJ1-5, with D tentatively TRBD1 (5 bases). This CDR3 is 14 amino acids long. In germline, CDR1 is MDHEN, CDR2 SYDVKM. The V end was cut by 4 bases, the J end by 12 bases, with 19 bases between. CDR3 coding DNA: TGTGCCAGCAGTTCCCGAGGGACGGTGGGCAACCAGCATTTT. Its protein is CASSSRGTVGNQHF.

Only a few counts were recorded for this clone. This chain joins TRBV10-1 and TRBJ1-2; 7 bases map to TRBD1. Trimming cost V 10 bases and J 4 bases; bases outside gene matches: 12. Germline V CDR1 and CDR2: WNHNN, SYGVQD (reference sequence). The CDR3 is made up of 14 amino acids. CDR3 sequence (DNA): TGCGCCAACGGACAGGCTATAAATCCCTATGGCTACACCTTC. Its protein is CANGQAINPYGYTF.

As to this clone: The sample contains more than one DNA sequence encoding this CDR3. The chain links TRBV28 to TRBJ2-7, with 7 bases matching TRBD1. V lost 4 bases and J lost 6; bases outside the gene matches: 3. The CDR3 covers 12 residues. Per the germline V gene, CDR1 is MDHEN and CDR2 is SYDVKM. CDR3 coding DNA: TGTGCCAGCAGTTACAACAGGGGCGAGCAGTACTTC. Its protein is CASSYNRGEQYF.

V gene TRBV7-9 combines with J gene TRBJ2-2; D gene unclear. Trimming removed 5 bases at V and 1 base at J, with 14 bases between. In germline, CDR1 is SEHNR, CDR2 FQNEAQ (reference sequence). The CDR3 is 16 amino acids. The CDR3 DNA follows: TGTGCCAGCAGCACCCCCCGAGATGGGAACACCGGGGAGCTGTTTTTT. Protein product: CASSTPRDGNTGELFF.

This clone was found a few times. This chain links TRBV2 with TRBJ1-5; 7 bases align to TRBD1. V was pared by 6 bases and J by 6 bases, with 11 bases of the junction left unmatched. This CDR3 has 15 amino acids. Germline CDR1 is SNHLY and CDR2 is FYNNEI. The CDR3 region is CASRTTGVGGQPQHF. As DNA, the CDR3 is TGTGCCAGCAGGACAACAGGGGTGGGAGGTCAGCCCCAGCATTTT.

V gene TRBV5-1 combines with J gene TRBJ2-3; TRBD1 matches at 11 bases. CDR3 length: 15 amino acids. The V gene's germline CDR1 is SGHRS and CDR2 YFSETQ. Unmatched junction bases numbered 2, after V lost 4 bases and J lost 1 base. The CDR3 nucleotides are TGCGCCAGCAGCCGGACAGGGGGCCGCACAGATACGCAGTATTTT. It encodes CASSRTGGRTDTQYF.

The J gene is TRBJ2-5, the V gene TRBV28; 13 positions match TRBD2. The germline gives CDR1 MDHEN, CDR2 SYDVKM. The trim removed 6 bases at V and 3 bases at J, leaving 7 bases unmatched. This CDR3 has 16 amino acids. CDR3 DNA: TGTGCCAGCAGGACCCCCGGACTAGCGGGGGAAGAGACCCAGTACTTC. Translating it yields CASRTPGLAGEETQYF.

V and J are TRBV7-9 and TRBJ2-1, with 12 bases fitting TRBD2. With V trimmed by 4 bases and J by 4 bases, 5 bases remained unmatched. Germline V lookup: CDR1 SEHNR, CDR2 FQNEAQ (reference sequence). CDR3 size: 16 residues. The CDR3 region is CASSSFGTSGYNEQFF. The CDR3 nucleotides are TGTGCCAGCAGCTCCTTTGGGACTAGCGGGTACAATGAGCAGTTCTTC.

This clone appeared a few times. This sequence joins TRBV13 and TRBJ1-2; 7 bases are shared with TRBD1. J was trimmed by 8 bases and V by 5 bases; bases with no gene match: 8. The CDR3 is 13 residues long. The germline CDR1 and CDR2 sequences are PRHDT and FYEKMQ (reference sequence). CDR3 in amino acids: CASSGQASRGYTF. The DNA of the CDR3 is TGTGCCAGCAGCGGACAGGCCTCGCGCGGCTACACCTTC.

The chain carries TRBV11-2 and TRBJ2-1; D ambiguous. CDR3 length: 13 residues. The germline V and J ends were trimmed by 5 bases and 8 bases, with 13 bases remaining between them. CDR1 is SGHAT and CDR2 is FQNNGV in the germline V gene. This CDR3 reads CASSPVGADEQFF. The CDR3 bases are TGTGCCAGCAGCCCGGTAGGCGCGGATGAGCAGTTCTTC.

This sequence joins TRBV5-1 and TRBJ2-3; 8 bases are a match to TRBD2. The V and J ends lost 0 bases and 4 bases, in that order; junction bases with no gene match: 4. This CDR3 is 15 amino acids long. CDR1 SGHRS and CDR2 YFSETQ come from the germline V gene. The CDR3 DNA reads as TGCGCCAGCAGCTTGGGTGGGACTAGTGCAGATACGCAGTATTTT. Translation: CASSLGGTSADTQYF.

The table lists this clone with a few counts. The chain is built from TRBV9 and TRBJ2-7; D tentatively fits TRBD1 or TRBD2 (6 bases each). This CDR3 contains 13 residues. The ends were cut back, 0 bases at V and 6 bases at J, with 10 bases in the middle. Germline V gives CDR1 SGDLS, CDR2 YYNGEE. The CDR3 region has the DNA TGTGCCAGCAGCGTAGTTGAGGGGGGCGAGCAGTACTTC. Encoded protein: CASSVVEGGEQYF.

This clone was recorded a few times. The chain carries TRBV6-1 and TRBJ2-2; unclear D gene. Germline loops: CDR1 MNHNS, CDR2 SASEGT. The CDR3 runs to 15 residues. Trimming took 3 bases from V and 0 from J, leaving 8 bases between them. CDR3 DNA: TGTGCCAGCAGTGAGGGCAGCACGAACACCGGGGAGCTGTTTTTT. Translation gives CASSEGSTNTGELFF.

This clone was observed a few times. J is TRBJ2-3 and V is TRBV5-4, with TRBD2 matching 9 bases. The germline V gene encodes CDR1 SGHNT and CDR2 YYREEE (reference sequence). J lost 2 bases, V lost 5 bases, and 15 bases had no gene match. This CDR3 region has 18 residues. The CDR3 protein is CASRPLGGGAGSTDTQYF. The CDR3 DNA sequence: TGTGCCAGCAGGCCTCTGGGCGGGGGGGCCGGTTCCACAGATACGCAGTATTTT.

The rearrangement uses TRBV25-1 and TRBJ2-1; 11 bases align to TRBD2. Germline CDR1 MGHDK, CDR2 SYGVNS. V dropped 7 bases and J dropped 0; count of bases not matched to a gene: 5. The CDR3 is 16 residues long. For the CDR3, the DNA is TGTGCCAGCACCACCGGACTAGCGGGCTCCTACAATGAGCAGTTCTTC. Translating it yields CASTTGLAGSYNEQFF.

This chain connects TRBV19 to TRBJ1-1, with TRBD1 identical over 8 bases. Germline CDR1 LNHDA, CDR2 SQIVND (reference sequence). V gave up 6 bases and J gave up 1 base; unmatched junction bases: 4. CDR3 length: 14 residues. Here the CDR3 reads CASSPGQGNTEAFF. CDR3 DNA sequence: TGTGCCAGTAGCCCCGGACAGGGGAACACTGAAGCTTTCTTT.

This rearrangement joins TRBV5-6 to TRBJ1-5; TRBD1 matches 9 bases. The ends lost 3 bases at V and 9 bases at J; junction bases unmatched: 10. Germline values: CDR1 SGHDT, CDR2 YYEEEE. The CDR3 has 15 amino acids. The DNA for the CDR3 is TGTGCCAGCAGCTCTACCCAGGACAGGGGCTGGCCCCAGCATTTT. It specifies CASSSTQDRGWPQHF.

V and J are TRBV27 and TRBJ2-7; tentatively, D is TRBD2 (7 bases). CDR1 is MNHEY and CDR2 is SMNVEV in the germline V gene (reference sequence). This CDR3 is built from 14 residues. The V and J ends lost 0 bases and 3 bases respectively, with 9 bases between them. The CDR3 here is CASSLSRGGYEQYF. The DNA of the CDR3 is TGTGCCAGCAGTTTATCGAGGGGGGGCTACGAGCAGTACTTC.

The V and J genes are TRBV6-5 and TRBJ1-3, with D unresolved. This CDR3 is 14 amino acids long. Trimming pared 0 bases from V and 3 bases from J, leaving 6 bases between. Germline CDR1 MNHEY, CDR2 SVGAGI. CDR3: CASSYSTSGNTIYF. CDR3 bases: TGTGCCAGCAGTTACTCGACTAGTGGAAACACCATATATTTT.

This clone appeared a few times. The chain uses TRBV19 and TRBJ2-5; 8 bases agree with TRBD2. Germline assignment: CDR1 LNHDA and CDR2 SQIVND (reference sequence). Trimming removed 6 bases from V and 0 bases from J; junction bases left unmatched: 9. The CDR3 length is 16 residues. The CDR3 bases are TGTGCCAGTAGGGGTTTTGTAGCGGGATACCAAGAGACCCAGTACTTC. Its translation is CASRGFVAGYQETQYF.

This sequence joins TRBV19 and TRBJ2-1, with D possibly matching TRBD2 (6 bases). The V and J ends lost 9 bases and 7 bases respectively, with 16 bases between them. Per the germline V gene, CDR1 is LNHDA and CDR2 is SQIVND (reference sequence). The CDR3 runs 13 residues. This chain's CDR3 is CASASVVGNEQFF. CDR3 nucleotides: TGTGCCAGCGCTAGCGTGGTGGGGAATGAGCAGTTCTTC.

V is TRBV29-1 and J is TRBJ1-2; D is unresolved. V lost 4 bases to trimming and J lost 3 bases, with 12 bases between them. CDR1 SQVTM and CDR2 ANQGSEA come from the germline V gene. CDR3 length: 13 residues. The CDR3 DNA sequence: TGCAGCGTTGCTTCCGGACTTGACTATGGCTACACCTTC. Translated: CSVASGLDYGYTF.

Only one count was recorded for this clone. CDR3 coding DNA: TGTGCCAGCAGCGTAAGCGGGAGGGTAACAGATACGCAGTATTTT. Encoded protein: CASSVSGRVTDTQYF. This sequence joins TRBV9 and TRBJ2-3, with 10 positions matching TRBD2. Germline CDR1 and CDR2: SGDLS and YYNGEE. V lost 1 base, J lost 3 bases, and 2 bases stayed unmatched. This CDR3 comprises 15 residues.